The subject of this entry is one TCR beta chain. In the source study's methods: Amplification of reference gene primers was used by the study to estimate nucleated cell counts. TCRdb's table, derived via immunoSEQ multiplex PCR, lists solely in-frame clones and lacks some. That table gives V, J and clone size, and the DNA gave D and trimming. The table shows some 170,000 clones, with roughly 80% occurring only once. Trimming removed 4 bases at V and 2 bases at J, with 10 bases between. CDR3 length: 14 amino acids. Looked up from germline, CDR1 is LGHDT and CDR2 is YNNKEL (reference sequence). The sample belongs to a study of blood T cell repertoires in COVID-19. Study context: Nucleic acid was either cDNA or gDNA, and it came from T cells, B-cell-depleted T cells, or PBMCs.

The chain couples TRBV3-1 (or the pseudogene TRBV3-2) to TRBJ2-3, with a possible D match to TRBD1 (6 bases). The sample consisted of peripheral blood. This receptor was obtained from a woman in her 40s with COVID-19, enrolled during active disease. The CDR3 nucleotides read TGTGCCAGCAGCCCTAGGGGGAACACAGATACGCAGTATTTT. Its protein product is CASSPRGNTDTQYF.